Sequencing of this T cell receptor beta chain was carried out in a study of CXCR3-negative and CXCR3-positive naive CD8 T cells. Study-level results: Naive cells that were CXCR3-positive had more hydrophobic TRB CDR3s (compared with CXCR3-negative naive cells).

The CDR3 covers 17 residues. Germline V CDR1 and CDR2: SGHNT, YENEEA. A note on this clonotype: Its specificity is not known.

UMI labels and 5' RACE were used to prepare the TRB cDNA libraries. TCRdb re-called the 5' RACE reads and gives one entry per CDR3 protein, without DNA. The specimen's table records about 51,000 distinct CDR3 sequences. The rearrangement uses TRBV11-3 and TRBJ2-3; the D call of TRBD2 rests on TCRdb alone, since no DNA is present to check it. The sequence came from a human donor in good health. Some clones in this sample may be carry-over from other donors' samples. Sequenced: naive CXCR3+ CD8+ T cells from blood. Described subset: CD45RO-CCR7+CD27+CD95- naive CD8+ T cells expressing CXCR3 (TNR3+). The chain's CDR3 is CASSLNLLAGGTDTQYF.